Below, 9 T cell receptor beta chains from the same sample are listed, as sequenced in a study of cytomegalovirus exposure and HLA in healthy donors. Amplification used 60 Vbeta primers and 13 Jbeta primers. Sequencing used immunoSEQ multiplex PCR; TCRdb keeps in-frame clones, though not all of them. The data show approximately 190,000 clones, with over 80% seen just once and 1.3% held by the top ten. Sequencing was done on a sample of PBMCs. These receptors were collected from a man aged 25-40 years in good health and CMV-seronegative.

This clone has a single count. The chain recombines TRBV5-1 with TRBJ1-1, with TRBD1 identical over 7 bases. The CDR3 sequence is 16 residues long. With V trimmed by 0 bases and J by 7 bases, 12 bases remained unmatched. Germline CDR1 is SGHRS and CDR2 is YFSETQ. CDR3 in DNA: TGCGCCAGCAGCTTGGCCCCAACAGGGGAGTTAGGTGAAGCTTTCTTT. Translated, it gives CASSLAPTGELGEAFF.

The chain is built from TRBV5-1 and TRBJ2-7; TRBD1 might be the D (6 bases). The CDR3 is 13 amino acids. The V gene lost 4 bases and the J gene lost 3 bases, with 11 bases spanning the gap. Germline CDR1 reads SGHRS; CDR2 reads YFSETQ. CDR3 DNA: TGCGCCAGCAGCACCGGGACACTCTACGAGCAGTACTTC. This sequence encodes CASSTGTLYEQYF.

The V gene is TRBV19, the J gene TRBJ1-6; TRBD1 agrees at 7 bases. Germline CDR1 is LNHDA and CDR2 is SQIVND (reference sequence). CDR3 size: 15 residues. V shed 6 bases and J 5 bases; nucleotides not matched to a gene: 7. Written as DNA, the CDR3 is TGTGCCAGTAGGGGCTGGGACAGCGATAATTCACCCCTCCACTTT. It specifies CASRGWDSDNSPLHF.

The chain uses TRBV4-3 and TRBJ2-1; 14 positions agree with TRBD2. This CDR3 has 17 residues. Germline-derived CDR1 and CDR2 are LGHNA and YSLEER. V shed 4 bases and J 2 bases; nucleotides not matched to a gene: 4. The CDR3 loop reads CASSRATSGGAYNEQFF. The CDR3 DNA sequence: TGCGCCAGCAGCCGGGCGACTAGCGGGGGGGCCTACAATGAGCAGTTCTTC.

The chain couples TRBV15 to TRBJ1-1; a possible D gene is TRBD1 (6 bases). Germline V gene data show CDR1 as LNHNV and CDR2 as YYDKDF (reference sequence). V lost 0 bases, J lost 0 bases, and 8 bases lay in between. This CDR3 has 15 amino acids. The CDR3 DNA reads TGTGCCACCAGCAGAGATAGGGACATGAACACTGAAGCTTTCTTT. As protein: CATSRDRDMNTEAFF.

This chain connects TRBV9 to TRBJ2-3, with D possibly being TRBD1 (6 bases). The CDR3 spans 16 residues. Germline values: CDR1 SGDLS, CDR2 YYNGEE. The V end lost 4 bases, the J end lost 2 bases, and 17 bases lay between the germline ends. The CDR3: CASSSSSRGPTDTQYF. DNA for the CDR3: TGTGCCAGCAGCTCCAGCTCCAGGGGACCCACAGATACGCAGTATTTT.

This clone has just one count. The chain combines TRBV5-6 with TRBJ1-2; D might be TRBD1 (5 bases). The CDR3 runs to 14 residues. Per germline, CDR1 SGHDT and CDR2 YYEEEE. V dropped 2 bases and J dropped 6 bases, with 14 bases sitting between them. CDR3 DNA: TGTGCCAGCAGCTTTCTGGGGCTAGGGGATGGCTACACCTTC. It specifies CASSFLGLGDGYTF.

The chain recombines TRBV27 with TRBJ1-6, with unresolved D. Trimming pared 5 bases from V and 13 bases from J, leaving 15 bases between. The CDR3 length is 13 residues. Germline V CDR1 and CDR2: MNHEY, SMNVEV (reference sequence). This chain's CDR3 is CASSQNSGLPLHF. CDR3 nucleotides: TGTGCCAGCAGTCAGAATAGTGGGCTCCCCCTCCACTTT.

This chain uses TRBV29-1 with TRBJ2-1, with 9 bases that match TRBD1. Germline loops: CDR1 SQVTM, CDR2 ANQGSEA. There are 13 residues in the CDR3. The J segment lost 1 base and the V segment lost 6 bases, leaving 1 base of the junction unmatched. CDR3 residues: CSVDRGSYNEQFF. CDR3 bases: TGCAGCGTCGACAGGGGGTCCTACAATGAGCAGTTCTTC.